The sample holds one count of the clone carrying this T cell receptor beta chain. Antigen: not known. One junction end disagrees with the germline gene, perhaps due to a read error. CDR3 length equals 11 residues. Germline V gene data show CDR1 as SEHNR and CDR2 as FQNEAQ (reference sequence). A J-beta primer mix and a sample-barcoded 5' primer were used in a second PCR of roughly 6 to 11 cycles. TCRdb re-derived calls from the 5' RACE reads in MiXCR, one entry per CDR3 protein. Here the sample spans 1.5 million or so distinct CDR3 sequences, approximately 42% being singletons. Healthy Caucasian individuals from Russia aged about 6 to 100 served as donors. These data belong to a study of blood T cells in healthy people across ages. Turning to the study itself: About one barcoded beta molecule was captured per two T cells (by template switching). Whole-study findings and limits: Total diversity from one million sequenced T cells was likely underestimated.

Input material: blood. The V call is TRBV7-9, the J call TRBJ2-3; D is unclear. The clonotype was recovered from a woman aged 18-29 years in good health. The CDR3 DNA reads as TGTGCCAACAGCCCGCGGGATACGCAGTATTTT. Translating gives CANSPRDTQYF.